The rows below give T cell receptor beta chains drawn from one sample of a study of shared T cell receptors in the human thymus. TCRdb's copy holds only in-frame clones and misses some; the assay was immunoSEQ multiplex PCR. The data contain 550,000 to 800,000 clones, around 85% of them singletons. The data also belong to a second study, concerning human thymus T cells.

The sequenced material came from thymocytes. Source of these receptors: a girl younger than two with a congenital heart defect. The CDR3 runs from the conserved cysteine through the conserved F or W. A D gene is named only where the DNA matches it firmly. Clone size is stated in some rows and not others, as once, few, many or a class when expanded.

clone_size j_call v_call d_call cdr3_nt cdr3_aa
. TRBJ2-1 TRBV7-9 . TGTGCCAGCAGCTTCGGGGTGGACTCGTACAATGAGCAGTTCTTC CASSFGVDSYNEQFF
. TRBJ1-1 TRBV2 TRBD1 TGTGCCACGGGACAGGGGGCCACTGAAGCTTTCTTT CATGQGATEAFF
few TRBJ1-4 TRBV5-1 . TGCGCCAGCAGTGGGCAGGATAATGAAAAACTGTTTTTT CASSGQDNEKLFF
. TRBJ2-2 TRBV5-1 . TGCGCCAGCACCTATGGACACCCGCACCGGTCCGGGGAGCTGTTTTTT CASTYGHPHRSGELFF
. TRBJ1-2 TRBV25-1 . TGTGCCAGCAGTGATAGAAGAGGGAAATATGGCTACACCTTC CASSDRRGKYGYTF
. TRBJ2-2 TRBV4-1 . TGCGCCAGCAGCCAAGATAGAGCCAGGGGTAGGGCCGGGGAGCTGTTTTTT CASSQDRARGRAGELFF
. TRBJ2-3 TRBV19 . TGTGCCAGTAGTATACCCCTCACAGATACGCAGTATTTT CASSIPLTDTQYF
. TRBJ2-7 TRBV27 TRBD1 TGTGCCAGCAGTCCTACCCGCCCGACGGGACAGGACACCCACGAGCAGTACTTC CASSPTRPTGQDTHEQYF
. TRBJ2-7 TRBV9 TRBD1 TGTGCCAGCAGCGACGGGACAGGGGAGGACGAGCAGTACTTC CASSDGTGEDEQYF
. TRBJ1-2 TRBV10-3 TRBD1 TGTGCCAGCCATGAGGGACAGGGAATCGGCTACACCTTC CASHEGQGIGYTF
. TRBJ1-2 TRBV9 . TGTGCCAGCACTAGCCGGGGGGATGGCTACACCTTC CASTSRGDGYTF
. TRBJ2-1 TRBV9 TRBD2 TGTGCCAGCAGCGTCTTGGTCGCGGGGGAAAACAATGAGCAGTTCTTC CASSVLVAGENNEQFF
. TRBJ1-2 TRBV27 TRBD1 TGTGCCAGCAGTTCCCCCGGGACAGAAATACCTAACTATGGCTACACCTTC CASSSPGTEIPNYGYTF
. TRBJ1-5 TRBV4-2 TRBD1 TGTGCCAGCAGCCAATCCGGGCCAGGGGGAGACCCCCCCAATCAGCCCCAGCATTTT CASSQSGPGGDPPNQPQHF
. TRBJ1-2 TRBV4-1 . TGCGCCAGCAGCCAAGATAGCCCAGGGTGTTATGGCTACACCTTC CASSQDSPGCYGYTF
. TRBJ1-6 TRBV18 . TGTGCCAGCTCACCACCCTTAACCCCTGGAGGCGATAATTCACCCCTCCACTTT CASSPPLTPGGDNSPLHF
. TRBJ1-2 TRBV4-1 . TGCGCCAGCAGCCAAGATTTCGACAGCTCCTATGGCTACACCTTC CASSQDFDSSYGYTF
. TRBJ1-6 TRBV6-1 TRBD1 TGTGCCAGCAGTGAAGCGCTGGTTGGATTCAGGGCGGGACAGGGTGTGTCACCCCTCCACTTT CASSEALVGFRAGQGVSPLHF
once TRBJ1-2 TRBV4-3 . TGCGCCAGCAGCCAAGTAAGACTTGGCGGTGCCTATGGCTACACCTTC CASSQVRLGGAYGYTF
. TRBJ1-6 TRBV5-1 . TGCGCCAGCAACTTAGGGGCTCATAATTCACCCCTCCACTTT CASNLGAHNSPLHF
. TRBJ1-1 TRBV25-1 . TGTGCCAGCAGACAGGGAATGAACACTGAAGCTTTCTTT CASRQGMNTEAFF
few TRBJ2-1 TRBV9 TRBD1 TGTGCCAGCAGCGTAGCCCCGACAGGGGCGCCGGGCAATGAGCAGTTCTTC CASSVAPTGAPGNEQFF
. TRBJ1-5 TRBV19 . TGTGCCAGTAGTCGACAGAGCAATCAGCCCCAGCATTTT CASSRQSNQPQHF
. TRBJ1-1 TRBV5-1 . TGCGCCAGCAGCCGACCTCCTACAGGGCCCAACACTGAAGCTTTCTTT CASSRPPTGPNTEAFF
. TRBJ1-2 TRBV27 . TGTGCCAGCAGTCCAAGGACCGCCGGGGACTATGGCTACACCTTC CASSPRTAGDYGYTF
. TRBJ2-2 TRBV29-1 TRBD1 TGCAGCGTGGGGGACAGTTCCACCGGGGAGCTGTTTTTT CSVGDSSTGELFF
. TRBJ1-1 TRBV4-1 . TGCGCCAGCAGCCAAACCTACTCCAGGGTTGGAGCTTTCTTT CASSQTYSRVGAFF
. TRBJ1-2 TRBV25-1 TRBD1 TGTGCCAGCAGCGCGCCGACAGGGCCCTATGGCTACACCTTC CASSAPTGPYGYTF
. TRBJ1-5 TRBV28 TRBD1 TGTGCCAGCAGCCAAACCCAGGGGGCCGGTGGTAATCAGCCCCAGCATTTT CASSQTQGAGGNQPQHF
. TRBJ2-5 TRBV4-3 . TGCGCCAGCAGCCAAGACTCGCGGGGGACCCAGTACTTC CASSQDSRGTQYF
once TRBJ1-1 TRBV4-1 TRBD1 TGCGCCAGCAGCCAACAAATGCCCCAGGGACAGAACACTGAAGCTTTTTTT CASSQQMPQGQNTEAFF
. TRBJ1-5 TRBV19 . TGTGCCACGGGACACCTTAGCAATCAGCCCCAGCATTTT CATGHLSNQPQHF
. TRBJ2-3 TRBV6-1 . TGTGCCAGCAGCTACAGCGGGTGCTGCACAGATACGCAGTATTTT CASSYSGCCTDTQYF
. TRBJ2-3 TRBV4-1 . TGCGCCAGCAGGCACGGGGGGCTAGCCACAGATACGCAGTATTTT CASRHGGLATDTQYF
once TRBJ1-6 TRBV6-5 TRBD1 TGTGCCAGCAGTTACGAAAACAGGGGTAATTCCCCCCTCCACTTT CASSYENRGNSPLHF
. TRBJ2-3 TRBV29-1 . TGCAGCGGGGTCGGGGACACAGATACGCAGTATTTT CSGVGDTDTQYF
. TRBJ1-2 TRBV7-9 TRBD1 TGTGCCAGCAGCGGACAGGGTCCGGGTACCTTC CASSGQGPGTF
. TRBJ1-2 TRBV6-1 TRBD1 TGTGCCAGCAGATCCAGGGGGCTTGACTATGGCTACACCTTC CASRSRGLDYGYTF
. TRBJ2-7 TRBV5-6 . TGTGCCAGCAGCACTACCGACAGGCGACGAGGGCAGTACTTC CASSTTDRRRGQYF
. TRBJ2-5 TRBV14 TRBD1 TGTGCCAGCAGCCGGACAGGGGGCTTGCAGACCCAGTACTTC CASSRTGGLQTQYF
. TRBJ1-1 TRBV23-1 TRBD1 TGCGCCAGCAGTCAAAACAGGACAGGGTTTCGAGGTGAAGCTTTCTTT CASSQNRTGFRGEAFF
. TRBJ2-5 TRBV20-1 . TGCAGTGCTAGACGGGAGACCCAGTACTTC CSARRETQYF
few TRBJ1-6 TRBV7-6 TRBD1 TGTGCCAGCAGCCCTCGGGACAGGTTAAGCTCACCCCTCCACTTT CASSPRDRLSSPLHF
once TRBJ1-3 TRBV4-1 . TGCGCCAGCAGCCAAGGTAATGGAAACACCATATATTTT CASSQGNGNTIYF
. TRBJ1-5 TRBV5-8 TRBD1 TGTGCCAGCAGCGTAGATTTGACAGGGCCGACAAATCAGCCCCAGCATTTT CASSVDLTGPTNQPQHF
. TRBJ1-1 TRBV6-1 . TGTGCCAGCAGTGTTCGCCCTGGTGAAGCTTCCTTT CASSVRPGEASF